The source of this TCR beta chain is a study of control samples from healthy donors and cancer patients. The CDR3 spans 11 residues. Germline V lookup: CDR1 MDHEN, CDR2 SYDVKM. With 7 bases removed from V and 10 bases from J, the gap between germline ends came to 8 bases. Method: immunoSEQ multiplex PCR; TCRdb's copy keeps in-frame clones and lacks some. This table holds 60,000 to 85,000 clones, 85% to 95% found once. This clonotype originated in a woman aged 55-70 years in good health. The V and J genes are TRBV28 and TRBJ1-6; D unclear. Sequencing input: blood. CDR3 in amino acids: CASTDKSPLHF. CDR3 DNA: TGTGCCAGCACTGACAAGTCACCCCTCCACTTT.